This T cell receptor (beta chain) was found in a study of early T cells in non-severe SARS-CoV-2 infection. The overall study: Sequenced bulk RNA came from whole blood that was unsorted, and chains were unpaired. Findings and limits, study-wide: VDJdb-based annotation leaned toward anti-spike CD8 responses and missed private and CD4 specificities.

Attachment of unique molecular identifiers to individual cDNA molecules was performed. Using its own MiXCR run on the 5' RACE reads, TCRdb lists one record per CDR3 protein. Here the sample spans about 110,000 distinct CDR3 sequences, about 12% being singletons. This clonotype was seen only a few times. Its antigen is undetermined. Germline values: CDR1 SQVTM, CDR2 ANQGSEA. V was pared by 4 bases and J by 5 bases, with 5 bases between. CDR3 length equals 10 residues. The TCR sequence derives from an adult who was a healthcare worker with PCR-confirmed SARS-CoV-2 infection or an uninfected control (not recorded which). Sequenced input: whole blood. This chain uses TRBV29-1 with TRBJ1-1, with a possible D match to TRBD1 (5 bases). Written as DNA, the CDR3 is TGCAGCGTTGCAGGGACTGAAGCTTTCTTT. Its protein is CSVAGTEAFF.